This TCR beta chain came from a study of cytomegalovirus exposure and HLA in healthy donors. Overall study findings and caveats: Researchers catalogued 150 or so TCR beta chains as cytomegalovirus-associated.

Comments on this clone: Antigen: not known.

With 60 Vbeta and 13 Jbeta primers, the PCR was carried out. This table comes from immunoSEQ multiplex PCR, and its TCRdb copy is limited to in-frame clones, with some not included. The specimen's table records about 190,000 clones. The sequence was collected from a man between 25 and 39 years old in good health and CMV-seronegative. The sequenced material came from PBMCs.

The CDR3 loop reads CASSLLRGTVSYEQYF. The DNA of the CDR3 is TGTGCCAGCAGCTTATTACGCGGGACAGTCTCCTACGAGCAGTACTTC. V usage is TRBV5-6 and J usage is TRBJ2-7; D is perhaps TRBD1 (7 bases). The CDR3 sequence is 16 residues long. V was shortened by 2 bases and J by 0 bases, with 15 bases between the two germline ends. Per the germline V gene, CDR1 is SGHDT and CDR2 is YYEEEE.